This record covers a single TCR beta chain. These data originate in a study of blood T cell repertoires in COVID-19. Under the authors' procedure: Amplification of reference gene primers was used by the study to estimate nucleated cell counts. Libraries were prepared by immunoSEQ multiplex PCR; TCRdb keeps only in-frame clonotypes and omits some of them. V, J and clone size are those of that table, while D and trimming were read from the DNA. The sample records some 150,000 clones, approximately 87% being singletons. There are 15 residues in the CDR3. The trim removed 2 bases at V and 9 bases at J, leaving 7 bases unmatched. Germline V gene sequence: CDR1 SGHTS, CDR2 YDEGEE.

The sample comprised PBMCs or T cells enriched from blood (not recorded which). V usage is TRBV5-8 and J usage is TRBJ2-1, with TRBD2 matching 11 bases. This clonotype originated in a woman in her forties or fifties who had recovered from COVID-19. The chain's CDR3 is CASSLFSGGASEQFF. CDR3 bases: TGTGCCAGCAGCTTATTTAGCGGGGGGGCCTCTGAGCAGTTCTTC.